Listed below are T cell receptor beta chains from one sample, sequenced in a study of OX40 agonist ivuxolimab in advanced cancers. Clones were read by immunoSEQ multiplex PCR, and TCRdb kept only the in-frame ones, dropping some. The table has roughly 75,000 clones, about 86% seen once. The material was CD4+ or CD8+ T cells sorted from blood, obtained in a trial of the OX40 agonist ivuxolimab. Every receptor here comes from an adult with an advanced solid tumor such as melanoma, head and neck, liver or kidney cancer. Both conserved end residues are part of each CDR3. A D gene is named only where the DNA matches it firmly. Only part of the rows carry a size: once, few, many, or a class if the clone is expanded.

V gene: TRBV11-2; clone size: .; J gene: TRBJ2-1; D gene: TRBD2; CDR3 DNA: TGTGCCAGCAGCTTGCCCACTAGCGGGATTGGGAATGAGCAGTTCTTC; CDR3 protein: CASSLPTSGIGNEQFF
V gene: TRBV9; clone size: .; J gene: TRBJ1-2; D gene: TRBD1; CDR3 DNA: TGTGCCAGCAGCGTAGTTGACAGGGGGCTTTCTGGCTACACCTTC; CDR3 protein: CASSVVDRGLSGYTF
V gene: TRBV6-4; clone size: .; J gene: TRBJ2-3; D gene: .; CDR3 DNA: TGTGCCAGCAGTGACTCCCCTTTTGCGGGACCCACAGATACGCAGTATTTT; CDR3 protein: CASSDSPFAGPTDTQYF
V gene: TRBV10-3; clone size: .; J gene: TRBJ2-6; D gene: .; CDR3 DNA: TGTGCCATCCGTGGTGACTTCTCCTCTGGGGCCAACGTCCTGACTTTC; CDR3 protein: CAIRGDFSSGANVLTF
V gene: TRBV29-1; clone size: .; J gene: TRBJ2-3; D gene: .; CDR3 DNA: TGCAGCGTTGAGTTTGGCGCAGATACGCAGTATTTT; CDR3 protein: CSVEFGADTQYF
V gene: TRBV6-1; clone size: .; J gene: TRBJ1-2; D gene: .; CDR3 DNA: TGTGCCAGCAGTGAGGCAGGGGAAGGCTCATATGGCTACACCTTC; CDR3 protein: CASSEAGEGSYGYTF
V gene: TRBV5-1; clone size: .; J gene: TRBJ2-3; D gene: TRBD1; CDR3 DNA: TGCGCCAGCAGCTTGGACGGACAGGGGGCGGCAGATACGCAGTATTTT; CDR3 protein: CASSLDGQGAADTQYF
V gene: TRBV11-3; clone size: .; J gene: TRBJ2-5; D gene: .; CDR3 DNA: TGTGCCAGCAGCTCTCGGGACGGACCCCAAGAGACCCAGTACTTC; CDR3 protein: CASSSRDGPQETQYF
V gene: TRBV7-9; clone size: .; J gene: TRBJ1-2; D gene: .; CDR3 DNA: TGTGCCAGCAGCTTAGTGGGAGGGACCTATGGCTACACCTTC; CDR3 protein: CASSLVGGTYGYTF
V gene: TRBV15; clone size: .; J gene: TRBJ2-7; D gene: .; CDR3 DNA: TGTGCCACCAGCAGAGCCTCGACTCCGGAAGACGAGCAGTACTTC; CDR3 protein: CATSRASTPEDEQYF
V gene: TRBV19; clone size: once; J gene: TRBJ1-1; D gene: .; CDR3 DNA: TGTGCCAGTAGTATCAATGGGCTGAACACTGAAGCTTTCTTT; CDR3 protein: CASSINGLNTEAFF
V gene: TRBV28; clone size: .; J gene: TRBJ1-6; D gene: .; CDR3 DNA: TGTGCCAGCACTCCTCGATTATTGAGCTCCTATAATTCACCCCTCCACTTT; CDR3 protein: CASTPRLLSSYNSPLHF
V gene: TRBV18; clone size: .; J gene: TRBJ2-7; D gene: .; CDR3 DNA: TGTGCCAGCTCACCAATGGGGATAAACTCCTACGAGCAGTACTTC; CDR3 protein: CASSPMGINSYEQYF
V gene: TRBV5-1; clone size: once; J gene: TRBJ2-1; D gene: .; CDR3 DNA: TGCGCCAGCAGCTTGGAGTATGCGCACAATGAGCAGTTCTTC; CDR3 protein: CASSLEYAHNEQFF
V gene: TRBV6-1; clone size: .; J gene: TRBJ1-4; D gene: .; CDR3 DNA: TGTGCCAGCAGTGAGGATAGGGCAACTAATGAAAAACTGTTTTTT; CDR3 protein: CASSEDRATNEKLFF
V gene: TRBV4-2; clone size: .; J gene: TRBJ2-1; D gene: .; CDR3 DNA: TGTGCCAGCAGCCAAACCGGAGGGCGGGAAAATGAGCAGTTCTTC; CDR3 protein: CASSQTGGRENEQFF
V gene: TRBV6-5; clone size: .; J gene: TRBJ1-3; D gene: .; CDR3 DNA: TGTGCCAGCAGTTATTACTCTTCTCTCTCTGGAAACACCATATATTTT; CDR3 protein: CASSYYSSLSGNTIYF
V gene: TRBV7-6; clone size: .; J gene: TRBJ2-3; D gene: TRBD2; CDR3 DNA: TGTGCCAGCAACGGGGGGGCCGTAGATACGCAGTATTTT; CDR3 protein: CASNGGAVDTQYF
V gene: TRBV6-5; clone size: .; J gene: TRBJ1-1; D gene: .; CDR3 DNA: TGTGCCAGCAGTTACTCGACACAGGGCCCCTGGGCTTTCTTT; CDR3 protein: CASSYSTQGPWAFF
V gene: TRBV19; clone size: .; J gene: TRBJ2-2; D gene: TRBD1; CDR3 DNA: TGTGCCAGTAGCCCAACAGGGGTAGGCACCGGGGAGCTGTTTTTT; CDR3 protein: CASSPTGVGTGELFF
V gene: TRBV5-1; clone size: .; J gene: TRBJ1-4; D gene: .; CDR3 DNA: TGCGCCAGCAGCTTGGCAGGGGCCACAAATGAAAAACTGTTTTTT; CDR3 protein: CASSLAGATNEKLFF
V gene: TRBV27; clone size: once; J gene: TRBJ1-5; D gene: .; CDR3 DNA: TGTGCCAGCAGTAAACTGGGGGATCAGCCCCAGCATTTT; CDR3 protein: CASSKLGDQPQHF
V gene: TRBV7-9; clone size: .; J gene: TRBJ1-1; D gene: .; CDR3 DNA: TGTGCCAGCACCCCCGGGGGGCACACTGAAGCTTTCTTT; CDR3 protein: CASTPGGHTEAFF
V gene: TRBV28; clone size: .; J gene: TRBJ1-1; D gene: .; CDR3 DNA: TGTGCCAGCAGGGCTTCGAGTCCTGAAGCTTTCTTT; CDR3 protein: CASRASSPEAFF
V gene: TRBV19; clone size: .; J gene: TRBJ2-1; D gene: .; CDR3 DNA: TGTGCCAGTAGTACAGAAACTAGAAGGACCTACAATGAGCAGTTCTTC; CDR3 protein: CASSTETRRTYNEQFF
V gene: TRBV11-2; clone size: .; J gene: TRBJ2-7; D gene: TRBD2; CDR3 DNA: TGTGCCAGCTCTGTGACGGCGGGGGGTCTCTCCTACGAGCAGTACTTC; CDR3 protein: CASSVTAGGLSYEQYF
V gene: TRBV11-3; clone size: medium-sized; J gene: TRBJ1-3; D gene: .; CDR3 DNA: TGTGCCAGCAGCTTAGATGGAGAGGGGAGCTCTGGAAACACCATATATTTT; CDR3 protein: CASSLDGEGSSGNTIYF
V gene: TRBV12-5; clone size: .; J gene: TRBJ2-4; D gene: .; CDR3 DNA: TGTGCTAGTGGTTTGGATTACGGGGGCCAAAACATTCAGTACTTC; CDR3 protein: CASGLDYGGQNIQYF
V gene: TRBV19; clone size: few; J gene: TRBJ2-2; D gene: TRBD2; CDR3 DNA: TGTGCCAGTAGGAAGCGGGGGGGCACCGGGGAGCTGTTTTTT; CDR3 protein: CASRKRGGTGELFF
V gene: TRBV6-5; clone size: .; J gene: TRBJ1-2; D gene: .; CDR3 DNA: TGTGCCAGCAGTTACCCACCCCCGGGGGCGTTTGGCTACACCTTC; CDR3 protein: CASSYPPPGAFGYTF
V gene: TRBV5-1; clone size: few; J gene: TRBJ1-1; D gene: .; CDR3 DNA: TGCGCCAGCAGCCCACAAATTCGGGGAGAGACTGAAGCTTTCTTT; CDR3 protein: CASSPQIRGETEAFF
V gene: TRBV19; clone size: .; J gene: TRBJ2-3; D gene: TRBD2; CDR3 DNA: TGTGCCACTGGGAGGGCGGGGCAGATCACAGATACGCAGTATTTT; CDR3 protein: CATGRAGQITDTQYF
V gene: TRBV4-1; clone size: .; J gene: TRBJ2-5; D gene: TRBD2; CDR3 DNA: TGCGCCAGCAGCCAAGACAAGGGGACTAGCAGCGAAGAGACCCAGTACTTC; CDR3 protein: CASSQDKGTSSEETQYF
V gene: TRBV2; clone size: .; J gene: TRBJ1-1; D gene: .; CDR3 DNA: TGTGCCAGCACTCCCCCGAACGGGGGCACTGAAGCTTTCTTT; CDR3 protein: CASTPPNGGTEAFF
V gene: TRBV5-1; clone size: .; J gene: TRBJ2-7; D gene: .; CDR3 DNA: TGCGCCAGCAGGGCTAGCGACTACGAGCAGTACTTC; CDR3 protein: CASRASDYEQYF
V gene: TRBV7-2; clone size: .; J gene: TRBJ2-7; D gene: .; CDR3 DNA: TGTGCCAGCAGCTTAGTAGGGGACTCCGTAGGGTACTTC; CDR3 protein: CASSLVGDSVGYF
V gene: TRBV7-2; clone size: .; J gene: TRBJ1-5; D gene: .; CDR3 DNA: TGTGCCAGCAGCTTACAGGGAGGTAATCAGCCCCAGCATTTT; CDR3 protein: CASSLQGGNQPQHF
V gene: TRBV6-5; clone size: once; J gene: TRBJ2-1; D gene: TRBD2; CDR3 DNA: TGTGCCAGCAGTTACTCTCGCGGGAGGACCAATGAGCAGTTCTTC; CDR3 protein: CASSYSRGRTNEQFF